Presented here are 29 T cell receptor beta chains from one specimen sequenced in a study of T cells in Graves' hyperthyroidism and ophthalmopathy. Amplified TCR beta CDR3 regions derived from RNA transcripts. The primer set for the first-round RT-PCR of the TCR CDR3 was HTBI. TCRdb itself ran the multiplex PCR reads through MiXCR, one entry per CDR3 protein. Of roughly 400,000 distinct CDR3 sequences listed, about 14% are singletons. Material for sequencing was blood. All receptors derive from a man aged 45-65 years with Graves' ophthalmopathy.

This clonotype was detected many times. The chain is built from TRBV6-1 and TRBJ1-2; the match to TRBD1 covers 7 bases. Germline V lookup: CDR1 MNHNS, CDR2 SASEGT. The CDR3 totals 14 residues. Trimming at V came to 4 bases and at J to 6 bases, leaving 8 bases not matched to a gene. CDR3 in DNA: TGTGCCAGCAGTGCCACCCGACAGGGTGATGGCTACACCTTC. This gives the protein CASSATRQGDGYTF.

This clonotype was counted ten times or more. This sequence joins TRBV18 and TRBJ1-2; TRBD1 might be the D (5 bases). Per the germline V gene, CDR1 is KGHSH and CDR2 is LQKENI. The CDR3 spans 17 residues. The V and J ends lost 3 bases and 6 bases respectively, with 23 bases between them. The DNA of the CDR3 is TGTGCCAGCTCACCTGGTCTTCGGGCAGGGAATGTGAATGGCTACACCTTC. As protein: CASSPGLRAGNVNGYTF. The whole variable domain, remainder taken from reference TRBV18 and TRBJ1-2, is NAGVMQNPRHLVRRRGQEARLRCSPMKGHSHVYWYRQLPEEGLKFMVYLQKENIIDESGMPKERFSAEFPKEGPSILRIQQVVRGDSAAYFCASSPGLRAGNVNGYTFGSGTRLTVV.

This clonotype came up a few times. CDR3 sequence reads: CASSDSRGETQYF. CDR3 nucleotides: TGTGCCAGCAGTGATAGCCGGGGGGAGACCCAGTACTTC. The rearrangement uses TRBV6-1 and TRBJ2-5; D is perhaps TRBD2 (6 bases). There are 13 residues in the CDR3. Per germline, CDR1 MNHNS and CDR2 SASEGT. Trimming took 3 bases from V and 5 from J, leaving 10 bases between them.

This clonotype was seen a few times. A much larger clone lies a single base off, so this may be a read error. The chain carries TRBV27 and TRBJ2-3, with 10 bases lining up with TRBD1. This CDR3 has 16 residues. V shed 5 bases, J shed 8 bases, and the junction held 13 bases outside the gene matches. Germline lookup yields CDR1 MNHEY and CDR2 SMNVEV (reference sequence). CDR3 in amino acids: CASSTVDRGGSGTQYF. In DNA form, the CDR3 reads TGTGCCAGCAGTACCGTGGACAGGGGGGGTTCGGGTACGCAGTATTTT.

This clonotype has a handful of counts. The V gene is TRBV19, the J gene TRBJ1-5; D is ambiguous. The CDR3 length is 15 residues. Germline V gene lookup returns CDR1 LNHDA and CDR2 SQIVND (reference sequence). V gave up 4 bases and J gave up 2 bases, with 12 bases separating them. This CDR3 is CASSSRTGGNQPQHF. The CDR3 DNA reads as TGTGCCAGTAGTAGTCGGACCGGAGGCAATCAGCCCCAGCATTTT.

The chain has TRBV6-2 or TRBV6-3 and TRBJ2-1; D might be TRBD2 (5 bases). Trimming pared 5 bases from V and 2 bases from J, leaving 13 bases between. Germline V gives CDR1 MNHEY, CDR2 SVGEGT. The CDR3 is made up of 15 amino acids. This chain's CDR3 is CASSPSPGAYNEQFF. CDR3 nucleotides: TGTGCCAGCAGTCCCTCCCCCGGGGCCTACAATGAGCAGTTCTTC.

This clonotype has a handful of counts. This chain joins TRBV7-9 and TRBJ2-2; 8 bases line up with TRBD1. The CDR3 has 17 amino acids. The germline V gene has CDR1 SEHNR and CDR2 FQNEAQ (reference sequence). The junction had 12 bases not matched to a gene; V was cut back by 3 bases and J by 6 bases. The CDR3 coding sequence is TGTGCCAGCAGCTTCCTTCGACAGGGGTGGTCTTCCGGGGAGCTGTTTTTT. This translates into CASSFLRQGWSSGELFF.

J is TRBJ2-5 and V is TRBV4-1; TRBD1 matches 8 bases. CDR3 length equals 16 residues. V trimming: 3 bases; J trimming: 7 bases; junction bases outside the gene matches: 13. Per the germline V gene, CDR1 is MGHRA and CDR2 is YSYEKL. The CDR3 region is CASSQERAGGVGTQYF. Written as DNA, the CDR3 is TGCGCCAGCAGCCAGGAGAGGGCAGGGGGCGTAGGGACCCAGTACTTC.

This clonotype was seen at least ten times. The chain recombines TRBV27 with TRBJ2-7; D is ambiguous. Trimming cost V 0 bases and J 4 bases, with 7 bases left between them. The CDR3 sequence is 13 residues long. The germline gives CDR1 MNHEY, CDR2 SMNVEV (reference sequence). CDR3 bases: TGTGCCAGCAGTTTATCAGGGCTATACGAGCAGTACTTC. Its protein is CASSLSGLYEQYF.

CDR3 nucleotide sequence: TGTGCCAGCAGTTCCCCCGCTAGCGGGAGGTTCTACGAGCAGTACTTC. This sequence encodes CASSSPASGRFYEQYF. This chain joins TRBV28 and TRBJ2-7; 11 bases map to TRBD2. CDR1 is MDHEN, CDR2 SYDVKM, per germline. This CDR3 has 16 amino acids. V lost 4 bases to trimming and J lost 3 bases; unmatched junction nucleotides: 8. The complete variable domain, with remaining parts taken from reference TRBV28 and TRBJ2-7, reads DVKVTQSSRYLVKRTGEKVFLECVQDMDHENMFWYRQDPGLGLRLIYFSYDVKMKEKGDIPEGYSVSREKKERFSLILESASTNQTSMYLCASSSPASGRFYEQYFGPGTRLTVT.

The sample holds a few counts of this clonotype. The chain uses TRBV19 and TRBJ2-1; D tentatively reads TRBD1 or TRBD2 (5 bases each). Germline V gene data show CDR1 as LNHDA and CDR2 as SQIVND (reference sequence). The ends were cut back, 6 bases at V and 0 bases at J, with 15 bases in the middle. This CDR3 region has 16 residues. The CDR3 protein is CASSMGSGGSYNEQFF. DNA for the CDR3: TGTGCCAGTAGCATGGGGTCTGGGGGCTCCTACAATGAGCAGTTCTTC.

This clonotype was detected once. This chain uses TRBV9 with TRBJ1-1; 8 nucleotides align to TRBD1. The CDR3 sequence is 15 residues long. Unmatched junction bases numbered 4, after V lost 0 bases and J lost 3 bases. Germline V gene data show CDR1 as SGDLS and CDR2 as YYNGEE. The CDR3 nucleotides read TGTGCCAGCAGCGTAGTAATACAGGGGGACACTGAAGCTTTCTTT. Protein sequence: CASSVVIQGDTEAFF.

This clonotype has ten or more counts. The genes are TRBV6-1 and TRBJ2-6; the D is unclear. The CDR3 extends over 15 amino acids. Germline CDR1 reads MNHNS; CDR2 reads SASEGT. V lost 5 bases and J lost 0, with 8 bases in between. CDR3 in amino acids: CASSSWSSGANVLTF. The CDR3 coding sequence is TGTGCCAGCAGTTCATGGAGCTCTGGGGCCAACGTCCTGACTTTC.

This clonotype has only a few counts. The CDR3 DNA follows: TGCGCCAGCAGCTTGGATCCCGATTTCAGACAAGATACGCAGTATTTT. This encodes CASSLDPDFRQDTQYF. The chain carries TRBV5-1 and TRBJ2-3; D not certain. Per germline, CDR1 SGHRS and CDR2 YFSETQ. The length of the CDR3 is 16 residues. V gave up 0 bases and J gave up 5 bases, with 16 bases separating them.

In its sample, this clonotype was seen a few times. Possible read error: a much larger clone is one base away. The chain couples TRBV10-3 to TRBJ2-7; no clear D. Near its end, the DNA agrees better with TRBJ2-1, so the J call may be wrong. The CDR3 is 13 residues long. The germline CDR1 and CDR2 sequences are ENHRY and SYGVKD. CDR3 amino acids: CASSEPITYEQFF. CDR3 DNA: TGTGCCAGCAGTGAACCGATCACCTACGAGCAGTTCTTC.

This clonotype came up many times. The V gene is TRBV30, the J gene TRBJ1-5; unclear D gene. V was trimmed by 2 bases and J by 3 bases, leaving 8 bases between them. The germline V gene has CDR1 GTSNPN and CDR2 SVGIG (reference sequence). The CDR3 is 13 amino acids. As DNA, the CDR3 is TGTGCCTGGAGTATCGGCTACAATCAGCCCCAGCATTTT. It yields the protein CAWSIGYNQPQHF.

This chain links TRBV7-9 with TRBJ2-1; D might be TRBD2 (6 bases). Germline V lookup: CDR1 SEHNR, CDR2 FQNEAQ (reference sequence). The V gene lost 4 bases and the J gene lost 4 bases, with 17 bases spanning the gap. The CDR3 runs to 16 residues. The CDR3 is CASSSLSGALYNEQFF. The CDR3 DNA reads TGTGCCAGCAGCTCTCTTAGCGGAGCACTTTACAATGAGCAGTTCTTC.

The rearrangement links TRBV7-9 to TRBJ1-2; 8 bases are a match to TRBD1. Germline CDR1 SEHNR, CDR2 FQNEAQ (reference sequence). This CDR3 comprises 14 residues. V shed 1 base and J 7 bases; nucleotides not matched to a gene: 5. The CDR3 coding sequence is TGTGCCAGCAGCTTAGAGGACAGGGTTCGTGGCTACACCTTC. Encoded protein: CASSLEDRVRGYTF. The variable domain in full, completed from reference TRBV7-9 and TRBJ1-2, reads DTGVSQNPRHKITKRGQNVTFRCDPISEHNRLYWYRQTLGQGPEFLTYFQNEAQLEKSRLLSDRFSAERPKGSFSTLEIQRTEQGDSAMYLCASSLEDRVRGYTFGSGTRLTVV.

The V gene is TRBV15, the J gene TRBJ1-1; 10 bases align to TRBD1. From germline, CDR1 is LNHNV and CDR2 YYDKDF (reference sequence). V shed 2 bases, J shed 7 bases, and the junction held 4 bases outside the gene matches. The CDR3 sequence is 14 residues long. The CDR3 loop reads CATSRPDRGIEAFF. CDR3 DNA: TGTGCCACCAGCAGACCGGACAGGGGGATTGAAGCTTTCTTT.

The chain recombines TRBV29-1 with TRBJ2-1; possibly TRBD1 or TRBD2 for D (5 bases each). The CDR3 totals 15 residues. Trimming stripped 6 bases from V and 0 bases from J, with 15 bases between. In germline, CDR1 is SQVTM, CDR2 ANQGSEA. CDR3 in amino acids: CSVPTGTDSYNEQFF. For the CDR3, the DNA is TGCAGCGTCCCAACCGGGACCGACTCCTACAATGAGCAGTTCTTC.

There are many counts of this clonotype. The chain combines TRBV18 with TRBJ2-2; 7 nucleotides agree with TRBD1. CDR3 length: 13 residues. Per the germline V gene, CDR1 is KGHSH and CDR2 is LQKENI. The junction had 2 bases not matched to a gene; V was cut back by 4 bases and J by 6 bases. In DNA form, the CDR3 reads TGTGCCAGCTCACTCGACAGGGCCGGGGAGCTGTTTTTT. As protein: CASSLDRAGELFF.

The genes are TRBV9 and TRBJ1-2; 9 bases are shared with TRBD1. The J segment lost 9 bases and the V segment lost 3 bases, leaving 6 bases of the junction unmatched. The length of the CDR3 is 13 residues. Germline V gene data show CDR1 as SGDLS and CDR2 as YYNGEE. The chain's CDR3 is CASSAGDRDRYTF. The CDR3, as DNA: TGTGCCAGCAGCGCCGGGGACAGGGATCGCTACACCTTC.

This clonotype was counted between two and nine times. The V gene is TRBV28, the J gene TRBJ2-4; D is undetermined. This CDR3 spans 15 amino acids. Germline CDR1 MDHEN, CDR2 SYDVKM. Trimming pared 2 bases from V and 7 bases from J, leaving 15 bases between. DNA of the CDR3: TGTGCCAGCAGTTTAGACCCTACGATAGGGAACATTCAGTACTTC. Amino acid sequence: CASSLDPTIGNIQYF.

The sample holds many counts of this clonotype. This rearrangement joins TRBV28 to TRBJ2-1; D gene uncertain. The CDR3 covers 12 residues. The germline CDR1 and CDR2 sequences are MDHEN and SYDVKM. V was clipped by 6 bases and J by 7 bases, with 10 bases between them. In DNA, the CDR3 is TGTGCCAGCAGCCCCGATATTAATGAGCAGTTCTTC. Protein: CASSPDINEQFF.

The chain recombines TRBV6-2 or TRBV6-3 with TRBJ2-1, with TRBD2 identical over 10 bases. CDR1 is MNHEY and CDR2 is SVGEGT in the germline V gene. This CDR3 has 17 residues. Trimming took 5 bases from V and 0 from J; bases not matched to a gene: 7. CDR3 nucleotides: TGTGCCAGCAGTCATAGGACTAGCGGTAGCTCCTACAATGAGCAGTTCTTC. Protein product: CASSHRTSGSSYNEQFF.

This clonotype has more than one count but fewer than ten. The J gene is TRBJ2-7, the V gene TRBV9; 8 positions agree with TRBD1. The CDR3 has 14 residues. The junction had 6 bases not matched to a gene; V was cut back by 3 bases and J by 4 bases. The germline V gene encodes CDR1 SGDLS and CDR2 YYNGEE. The CDR3 loop is CASSATGDPYEQYF. Written as DNA, the CDR3 is TGTGCCAGCAGCGCGACAGGGGACCCTTACGAGCAGTACTTC.

This clonotype was detected ten times or more. The chain employs TRBV11-2 and TRBJ2-5; weak D call: TRBD1 (5 bases). The CDR3 is 12 amino acids. V lost 1 base and J lost 12, with 12 bases in between. Germline V gives CDR1 SGHAT, CDR2 FQNNGV. DNA of the CDR3: TGTGCCAGCAGCTTAGTCAAGGGGAAAAAGTACTTC. Its translation: CASSLVKGKKYF.

Ten or more counts support this clonotype. This chain uses TRBV2 with TRBJ1-6; 7 bases line up with TRBD1. The CDR3 length is 13 residues. Germline-derived CDR1 and CDR2 are SNHLY and FYNNEI. The V segment lost 6 bases and the J segment 10 bases; nucleotides outside the gene matches: 6. CDR3 amino acids: CASRRQGTSPLHF. DNA for the CDR3: TGTGCCAGCAGAAGACAGGGTACCTCACCCCTCCACTTT. Based on the CDR3 plus reference TRBV2 and TRBJ1-6, the full variable domain is EPEVTQTPSHQVTQMGQEVILRCVPISNHLYFYWYRQILGQKVEFLVSFYNNEISEKSEIFDDQFSVERPDGSNFTLKIRSTKLEDSAMYFCASRRQGTSPLHFGNGTRLTVT.

This clonotype was observed a handful of times. The chain carries TRBV28 and TRBJ2-5, with no clear D. Germline V gene lookup returns CDR1 MDHEN and CDR2 SYDVKM. This CDR3 has 12 residues. The V gene lost 5 bases and the J gene lost 9 bases, with 13 bases spanning the gap. CDR3 DNA: TGTGCCAGCAGTACTATATCGAGACCCCAGTACTTC. Amino acids: CASSTISRPQYF.